This TCR beta chain was profiled in a study of T-cell memory formation after mild COVID-19. TCRdb reprocessed the 5' RACE reads with MiXCR, giving one entry per CDR3 protein. The sample lists around 510,000 distinct CDR3 sequences; roughly 22% were seen once. As concerns this clonotype: The antigen is unknown.

Study outcomes and limitations: Some clones that responded were present in memory (sampled pre-infection), which suggests cross-reactive memory joined.

The sequence was obtained from an adult woman who had mild COVID-19 (a few samples of this study predate the infection). Cell type and time point are not known. The material sequenced was PBMCs or a T cell subset sorted from them (not recorded which).

CDR3 protein: CASSRGLQTTNEKLFF. Here the CDR3 DNA reads TGTGCCAGCAGCCGTGGGCTCCAGACAACTAATGAAAAACTGTTTTTT. V and J are TRBV6-5 and TRBJ1-4; D gene ambiguous. V lost 6 bases and J 0 bases, leaving 14 bases between the germline ends. The V gene's germline CDR1 is MNHEY and CDR2 SVGAGI. The CDR3 extends over 16 amino acids.